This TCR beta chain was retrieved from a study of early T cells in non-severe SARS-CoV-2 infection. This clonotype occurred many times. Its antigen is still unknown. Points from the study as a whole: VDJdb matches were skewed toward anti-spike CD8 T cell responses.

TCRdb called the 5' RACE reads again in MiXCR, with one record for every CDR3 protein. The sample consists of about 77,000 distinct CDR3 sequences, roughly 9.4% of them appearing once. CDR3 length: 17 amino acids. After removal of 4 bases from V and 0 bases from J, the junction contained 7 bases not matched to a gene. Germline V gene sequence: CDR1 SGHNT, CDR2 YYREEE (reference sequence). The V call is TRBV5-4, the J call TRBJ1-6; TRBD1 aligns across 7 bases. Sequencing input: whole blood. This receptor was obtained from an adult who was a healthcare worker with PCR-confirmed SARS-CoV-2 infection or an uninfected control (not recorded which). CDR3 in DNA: TGTGCCAGCAGCCAAGGACAGGAGAGCTCCTATAATTCACCCCTCCACTTT. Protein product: CASSQGQESSYNSPLHF.